These T cell receptor beta chains were read from a single sample in a study of T-cell reconstitution after alpha-beta-depleted transplantation in children. MiXCR, run by TCRdb on the PCR reads, gives a single entry per CDR3 protein. The sample has about 250,000 distinct CDR3 sequences, approximately 24% seen once. This material consisted of PBMCs, mostly from graft donor cells, taken 360 days after TCRalphabeta/CD19-depleted stem cell transplant. These TCRs come from a female patient between 2 and 15 years old who had a stem cell transplant for congenital amegakaryocytic thrombocytopenia, so the T cells may come from the graft donor. Each CDR3 is given with its conserved first and last residue. D genes are given only for firm matches. Clone size is shown for a subset of rows, as once, few, many or a class of expanded clone.

>.|TRBJ2-7|14|.|TRBV12-3/TRBV12-4
TGTGCCAGCAGTTTTGGCTGGGGATGGCGCGAGCAGTACTTC
CASSFGWGWREQYF
>.|TRBJ2-5|15|TRBD2|TRBV5-6
TGTGCCAGCAGCTCCACCCGGGGGGGGCAAGAGACCCAGTACTTC
CASSSTRGGQETQYF
>many|TRBJ2-2|15|TRBD2|TRBV7-2
TGTGCCAGCAGCTTTAGCGGGAGAGCCACCGGGGAGCTGTTTTTT
CASSFSGRATGELFF
>few|TRBJ1-6|14|.|TRBV20-1
TGCAGTGCTGAGATGGGGGGGGAGATTTCACCCCTCCACTTT
CSAEMGGEISPLHF
>once|TRBJ1-2|16|.|TRBV2
TGTGCCAGCAGTAAACGGACCTCACAGGGACCCTATGGCTACACCTTC
CASSKRTSQGPYGYTF
>few|TRBJ2-3|15|.|TRBV7-9
TGTGCCAGCAGCTTAGATCAGGCAGGAAAAGATACGCAGTATTTT
CASSLDQAGKDTQYF
>few|TRBJ1-6|12|.|TRBV20-1
TGCAGTGCAAGGACGTCTAATTCACCCCTCCACTTT
CSARTSNSPLHF
>.|TRBJ2-3|17|.|TRBV10-3
TGTGCCATCAGTGAGGGGGTCTGGCCCTCTACCAGGGATACGCAGTATTTT
CAISEGVWPSTRDTQYF
>many|TRBJ2-7|14|.|TRBV29-1
TGCAGCGTTGGCACTGCGTACGGAGCCTACGAGCAGTACTTC
CSVGTAYGAYEQYF
>few|TRBJ2-2|15|.|TRBV5-1
TGCGCCAGCAGCTCCTACGACAGAGACACCGGGGAGCTGTTTTTT
CASSSYDRDTGELFF
>few|TRBJ1-1|17|.|TRBV6-1
TGTGCCAGCAGGGAGGGCCAAGCAGGGTGGAGTATCACTGAAGCTTTCTTT
CASREGQAGWSITEAFF
>.|TRBJ2-4|15|.|TRBV11-2
TGTGCCAGCAGCTGGATAGGGTTATCCAAAAACATTCAGTACTTC
CASSWIGLSKNIQYF
>.|TRBJ2-3|15|.|TRBV27
TGTGCCAGCAGCCCGAAGACGAGTAAAACAGATACGCAGTATTTT
CASSPKTSKTDTQYF
>few|TRBJ2-7|17|.|TRBV12-3/TRBV12-4
TGTGCCAGCAGTCCACCCCCGGGGGGCGACCCCCTCTACGAGCAGTACTTC
CASSPPPGGDPLYEQYF
>.|TRBJ2-1|15|TRBD1|TRBV15
TGTGCCACCAGCAGAGCGGGAAAGACAGGGGATGAGCAGTTCTTC
CATSRAGKTGDEQFF
>.|TRBJ1-1|13|.|TRBV4-3
TGCGCCAGCAGCCAAGAGGCCAGTTCTGAAGCTTTCTTT
CASSQEASSEAFF
>.|TRBJ1-5|15|.|TRBV28
TGTGCCAGCAGGCAGGCCTCCCATGGCAATCAGCCCCAGCATTTT
CASRQASHGNQPQHF
>few|TRBJ2-3|15|TRBD1|TRBV24-1
TGTGCCACCAGTTGGGGACAGGGGGGCACAGATACGCAGTATTTT
CATSWGQGGTDTQYF
>.|TRBJ2-5|15|TRBD2|TRBV14
TGTGCCAGCAGCCAACCCTATGCGGGGGGAGAGACCCAGTACTTC
CASSQPYAGGETQYF
>.|TRBJ1-1|13|.|TRBV18
TGTGCCAGCTCACCGACCATGAACACTGAAGCTTTCTTT
CASSPTMNTEAFF
>.|TRBJ2-3|18|.|TRBV11-2
TGTGCCAGCAGCCCGGGGAAGCGGTGGGGGCCTAGCACAGATACGCAGTATTTT
CASSPGKRWGPSTDTQYF
>many|TRBJ2-3|12|.|TRBV10-3
TGTGCCATGGGGACCGGCTTCGATACGCAGTATTTT
CAMGTGFDTQYF
>.|TRBJ2-1|15|TRBD1|TRBV6-2/TRBV6-3
TGTGCCAGCAGTTACTCGCAGGGGGCGCCCGATGAGCAGTTCTTC
CASSYSQGAPDEQFF
>many|TRBJ2-2|15|.|TRBV4-1
TGCGCCAGCAGCCAGGGGGACCGCAACACCGGGGAGCTGTTTTTT
CASSQGDRNTGELFF